A few counts support the clone carrying this T cell receptor (beta chain). What it binds is not known. The library was built from roughly 400 ng RNA with molecular barcoded adaptors for alpha/delta and beta/gamma chains. Using its own MiXCR run on the reads, TCRdb lists one record per CDR3 protein. The profile covers about 93,000 distinct CDR3 sequences, with 20% to 25% appearing a single time and 11% taken by the ten largest. Germline assignment: CDR1 DFQATT and CDR2 SNEGSKA (reference sequence). This CDR3 is built from 16 residues. Trimming removed 2 bases at V and 5 bases at J, with 21 bases between. The sample originates from a study of read filtering for tumor transcriptome and immune sequencing. Study-level results: This fraction held mixed bone marrow immune cells after CD138-negative sorting. Dropping single-read clonotypes raised IR-seq and RNA-seq shared-clonotype correlation. IR-seq captured clonotypes deeper and more reliably than RNA-seq.

J is TRBJ1-1 and V is TRBV20-1; maybe TRBD1 (5 bases). Sequencing used a population of CD138-negative cells sorted from bone marrow. The clonotype comes from a donor at least 40 years old with multiple myeloma. The CDR3 reads CSARPLRGRVGTEAFF. CDR3 in DNA: TGCAGTGCTAGACCTCTTCGGGGCAGGGTGGGAACTGAAGCTTTCTTT.